The clone carrying this TCR beta chain came up a few times. These data originate in a study of blood T cell repertoires in COVID-19. Allocation to cohorts depended on clinical history reported by the participants. No more than 2 weeks before study entry, exposed participants had met a case of COVID-19. Original handling: From reference gene primer amplification, estimates of nucleated cell counts were derived. Data came from immunoSEQ multiplex PCR; TCRdb stores just in-frame clones and leaves some out. V, J and clone size are those of that table, while D and trimming were read from the DNA. The table records 190,000 or so clones, 75% to 90% of them present only once. The CDR3 totals 14 residues. V shed 5 bases, J shed 5 bases, and the junction held 5 bases outside the gene matches. The germline V gene encodes CDR1 LNHDA and CDR2 SQIVND (reference sequence).

The sequence derives from a woman in her 30s who had been exposed to COVID-19. The chain carries TRBV19 and TRBJ1-4, with 7 bases matching TRBD1. The material sequenced was PBMCs or T cells enriched from blood (not recorded which). DNA for the CDR3: TGTGCCAGTAGTCGGACAGGCCCAAATGAAAAACTGTTTTTT. It codes for CASSRTGPNEKLFF.